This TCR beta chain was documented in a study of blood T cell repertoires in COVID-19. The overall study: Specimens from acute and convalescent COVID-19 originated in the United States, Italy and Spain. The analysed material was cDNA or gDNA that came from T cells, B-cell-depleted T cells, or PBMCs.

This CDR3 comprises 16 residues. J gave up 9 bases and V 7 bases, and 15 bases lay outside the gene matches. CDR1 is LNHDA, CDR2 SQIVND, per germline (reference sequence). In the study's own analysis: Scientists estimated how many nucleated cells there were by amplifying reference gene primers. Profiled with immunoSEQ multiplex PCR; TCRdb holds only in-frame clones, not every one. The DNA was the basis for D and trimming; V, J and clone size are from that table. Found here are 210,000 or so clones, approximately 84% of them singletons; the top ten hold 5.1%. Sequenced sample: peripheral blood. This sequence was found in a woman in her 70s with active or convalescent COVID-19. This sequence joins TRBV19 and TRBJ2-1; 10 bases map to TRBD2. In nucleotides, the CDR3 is TGTGCCAGTACCTCGAGACTAGCGGGCACAAGGAGTGAGCAGTTCTTC. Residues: CASTSRLAGTRSEQFF.